This T cell receptor (beta chain) was recorded in a study of OX40 agonist ivuxolimab in advanced cancers. Overall study context: Hepatocellular carcinoma, melanoma, renal cell or head and neck cancer was diagnosed in the dose-escalation patients. Three patients had partial responses: one hepatocellular carcinoma, two cutaneous melanoma. Study-wide results and limits: Clones of CD4+ and CD8+ blood T cells grew by week 6 at doses of 0.1 to 3.0 mg/kg. In the expanded peripheral T cells, antigen specificity was never determined.

About this clone itself: The antigen is undetermined.

This CDR3 has 13 residues. Germline-derived CDR1 and CDR2 are LGHNA and YNFKEQ. The V end was cut by 1 base, the J end by 5 bases, with 6 bases between. Sequencing used immunoSEQ multiplex PCR; TCRdb keeps in-frame clones, though not all of them. The sample contains 60,000 to 70,000 clones, 80% of which appear only once. Material: CD4+ or CD8+ T cells sorted from blood, obtained in a trial of the OX40 agonist ivuxolimab. The TCR was taken from an adult with an advanced solid tumor such as melanoma, head and neck, liver or kidney cancer. The rearrangement joins TRBV4-2 to TRBJ2-1; D is uncertain. In nucleotides, the CDR3 is TGTGCCAGCAGCCAAGTTAGTAACAATGAGCAGTTCTTC. Protein: CASSQVSNNEQFF.